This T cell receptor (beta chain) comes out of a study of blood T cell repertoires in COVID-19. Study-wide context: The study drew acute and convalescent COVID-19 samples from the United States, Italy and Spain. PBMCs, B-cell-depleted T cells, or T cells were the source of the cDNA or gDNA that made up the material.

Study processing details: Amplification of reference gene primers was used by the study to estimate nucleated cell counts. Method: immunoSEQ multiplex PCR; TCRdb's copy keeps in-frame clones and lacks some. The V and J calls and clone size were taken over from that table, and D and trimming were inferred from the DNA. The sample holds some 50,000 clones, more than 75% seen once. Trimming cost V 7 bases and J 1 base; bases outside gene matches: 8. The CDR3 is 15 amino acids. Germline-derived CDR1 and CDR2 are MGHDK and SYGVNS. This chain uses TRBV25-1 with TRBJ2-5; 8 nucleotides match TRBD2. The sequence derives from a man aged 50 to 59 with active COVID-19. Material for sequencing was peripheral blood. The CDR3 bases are TGTGCCAGCAACTCATATAGCGGGGTCCAAGAGACCCAGTACTTC. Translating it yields CASNSYSGVQETQYF.